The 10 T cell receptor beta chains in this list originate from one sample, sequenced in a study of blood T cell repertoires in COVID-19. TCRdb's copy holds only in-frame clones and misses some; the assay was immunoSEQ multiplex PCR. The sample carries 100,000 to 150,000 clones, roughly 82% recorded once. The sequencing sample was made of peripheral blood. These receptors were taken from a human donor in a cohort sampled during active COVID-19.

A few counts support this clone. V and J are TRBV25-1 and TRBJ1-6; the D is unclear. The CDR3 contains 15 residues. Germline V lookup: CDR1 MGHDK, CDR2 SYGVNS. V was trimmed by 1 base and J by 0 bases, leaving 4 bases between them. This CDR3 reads CASSESYSYNSPLHF. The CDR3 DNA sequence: TGTGCCAGCAGTGAATCCTACTCCTATAATTCACCCCTCCACTTT.

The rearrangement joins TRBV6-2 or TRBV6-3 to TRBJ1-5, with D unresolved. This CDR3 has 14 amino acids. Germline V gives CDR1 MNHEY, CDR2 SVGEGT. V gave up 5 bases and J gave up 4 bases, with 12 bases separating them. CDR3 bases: TGTGCCAGCAGTAGCCTCGAGACTAATCAGCCCCAGCATTTT. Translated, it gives CASSSLETNQPQHF.

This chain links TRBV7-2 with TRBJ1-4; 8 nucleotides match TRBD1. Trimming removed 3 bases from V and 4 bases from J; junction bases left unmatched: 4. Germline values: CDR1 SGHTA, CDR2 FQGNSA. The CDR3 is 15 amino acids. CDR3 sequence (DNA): TGTGCCAGCAGCTTCGACAGGGGCTATAATGAAAAACTGTTTTTT. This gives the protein CASSFDRGYNEKLFF.

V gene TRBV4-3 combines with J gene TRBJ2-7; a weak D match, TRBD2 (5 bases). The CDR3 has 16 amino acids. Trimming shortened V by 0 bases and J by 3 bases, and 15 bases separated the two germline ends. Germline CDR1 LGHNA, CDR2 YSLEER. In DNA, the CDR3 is TGCGCCAGCAGCCAAGATAAGACGGGGATGGGCTACGAGCAGTACTTC. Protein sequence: CASSQDKTGMGYEQYF.

This chain's CDR3 is CASSFSGGATDTQYF. CDR3 sequence (DNA): TGTGCCAGCAGCTTTAGCGGGGGGGCCACAGATACGCAGTATTTT. The chain is built from TRBV7-2 and TRBJ2-3, with 11 bases identical to TRBD2. V lost 3 bases, J lost 2 bases, and 1 base stayed unmatched. CDR3 size: 15 residues. Germline loops: CDR1 SGHTA, CDR2 FQGNSA.

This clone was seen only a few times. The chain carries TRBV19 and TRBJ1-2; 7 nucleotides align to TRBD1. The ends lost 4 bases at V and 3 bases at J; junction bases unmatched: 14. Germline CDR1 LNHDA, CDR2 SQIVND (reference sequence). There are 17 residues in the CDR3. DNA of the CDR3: TGTGCCAGTAGTAGCCCATCTACAGGGGCCTTCTACTATGGCTACACCTTC. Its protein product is CASSSPSTGAFYYGYTF.

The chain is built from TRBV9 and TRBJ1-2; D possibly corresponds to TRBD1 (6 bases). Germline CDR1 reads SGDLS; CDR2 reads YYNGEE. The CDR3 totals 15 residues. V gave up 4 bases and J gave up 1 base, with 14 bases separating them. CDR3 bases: TGTGCCAGCAGCCCAAGGGACACCCTTAACTATGGCTACACCTTC. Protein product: CASSPRDTLNYGYTF.

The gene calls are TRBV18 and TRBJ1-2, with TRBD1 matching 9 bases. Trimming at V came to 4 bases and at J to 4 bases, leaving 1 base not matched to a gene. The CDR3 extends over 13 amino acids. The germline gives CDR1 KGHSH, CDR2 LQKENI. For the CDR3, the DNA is TGTGCCAGCTCACTGGGACAGGGCTATGGCTACACCTTC. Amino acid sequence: CASSLGQGYGYTF. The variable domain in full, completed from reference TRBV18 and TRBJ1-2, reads NAGVMQNPRHLVRRRGQEARLRCSPMKGHSHVYWYRQLPEEGLKFMVYLQKENIIDESGMPKERFSAEFPKEGPSILRIQQVVRGDSAAYFCASSLGQGYGYTFGSGTRLTVV.

The CDR3 here is CASSERRGGTEAFF. The CDR3 DNA reads as TGTGCCAGCAGTGAAAGGAGGGGAGGAACTGAAGCTTTCTTT. The chain has TRBV2 and TRBJ1-1; a weak D match, TRBD1 (5 bases). The CDR3 has 14 amino acids. V gave up 2 bases and J gave up 5 bases, with 12 bases separating them. Germline assignment: CDR1 SNHLY and CDR2 FYNNEI.

The CDR3, as DNA: TGTGCCAGCAGTGAAGTAGGGGCAGCTAATTCACCCCTCCACTTT. Its translation is CASSEVGAANSPLHF. The chain combines TRBV2 with TRBJ1-6; weak D call: TRBD1 (5 bases). This CDR3 is 15 amino acids long. Germline V gene lookup returns CDR1 SNHLY and CDR2 FYNNEI. Deletions cut 1 base from V and 6 bases from J, with 10 bases between. Full variable domain (outside the CDR3, taken from reference TRBV2 and TRBJ1-6): EPEVTQTPSHQVTQMGQEVILRCVPISNHLYFYWYRQILGQKVEFLVSFYNNEISEKSEIFDDQFSVERPDGSNFTLKIRSTKLEDSAMYFCASSEVGAANSPLHFGNGTRLTVT.